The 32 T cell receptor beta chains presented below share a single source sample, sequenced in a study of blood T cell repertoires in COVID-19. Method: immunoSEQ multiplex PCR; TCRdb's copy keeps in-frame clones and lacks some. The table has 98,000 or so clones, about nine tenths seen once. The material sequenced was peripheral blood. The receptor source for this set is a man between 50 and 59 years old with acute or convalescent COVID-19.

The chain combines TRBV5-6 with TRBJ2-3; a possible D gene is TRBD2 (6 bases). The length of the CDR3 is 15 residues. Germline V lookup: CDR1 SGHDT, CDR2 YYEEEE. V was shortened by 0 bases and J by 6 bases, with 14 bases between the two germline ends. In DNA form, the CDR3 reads TGTGCCAGCAGCTTGGTTAGCGGAGGGTTGGATACGCAGTATTTT. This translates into CASSLVSGGLDTQYF.

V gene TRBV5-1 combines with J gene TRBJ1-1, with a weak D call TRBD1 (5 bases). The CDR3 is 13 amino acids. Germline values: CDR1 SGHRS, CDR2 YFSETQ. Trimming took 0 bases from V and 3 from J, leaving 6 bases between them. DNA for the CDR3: TGCGCCAGCAGCTTGGCAGGGTACACTGAAGCTTTCTTT. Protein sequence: CASSLAGYTEAFF.

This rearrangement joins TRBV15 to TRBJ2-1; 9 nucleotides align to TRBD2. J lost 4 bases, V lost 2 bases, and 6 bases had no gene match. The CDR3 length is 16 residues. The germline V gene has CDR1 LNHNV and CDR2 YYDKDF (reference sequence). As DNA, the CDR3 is TGTGCCACCAGCAGACAGCGGGGGGAGGGTTACAATGAGCAGTTCTTC. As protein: CATSRQRGEGYNEQFF.

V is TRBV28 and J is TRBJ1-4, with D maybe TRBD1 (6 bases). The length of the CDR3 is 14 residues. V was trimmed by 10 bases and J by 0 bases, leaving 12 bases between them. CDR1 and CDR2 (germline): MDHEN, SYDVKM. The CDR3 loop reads CATSGGTTNEKLFF. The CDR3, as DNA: TGTGCCACCTCGGGGGGCACAACTAATGAAAAACTGTTTTTT.

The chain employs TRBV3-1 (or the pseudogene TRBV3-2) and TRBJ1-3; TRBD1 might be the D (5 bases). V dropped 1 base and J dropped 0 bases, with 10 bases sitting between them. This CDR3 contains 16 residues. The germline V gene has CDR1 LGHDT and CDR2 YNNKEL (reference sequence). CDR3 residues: CASSQAYRSSGNTIYF. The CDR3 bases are TGTGCCAGCAGCCAAGCCTACAGGAGCTCTGGAAACACCATATATTTT.

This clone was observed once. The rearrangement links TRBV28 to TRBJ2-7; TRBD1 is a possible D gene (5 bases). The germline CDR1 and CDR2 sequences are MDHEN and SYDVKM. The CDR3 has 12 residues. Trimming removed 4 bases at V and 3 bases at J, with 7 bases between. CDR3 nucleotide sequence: TGTGCCAGCAGTTCCAGGGTCTACGAGCAGTACTTC. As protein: CASSSRVYEQYF.

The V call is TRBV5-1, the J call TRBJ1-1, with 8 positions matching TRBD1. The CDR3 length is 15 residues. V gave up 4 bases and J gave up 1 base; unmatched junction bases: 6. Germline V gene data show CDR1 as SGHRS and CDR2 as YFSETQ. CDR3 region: CASSQYGTGNTEAFF. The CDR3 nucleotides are TGCGCCAGCAGCCAGTACGGGACAGGGAACACTGAAGCTTTCTTT.

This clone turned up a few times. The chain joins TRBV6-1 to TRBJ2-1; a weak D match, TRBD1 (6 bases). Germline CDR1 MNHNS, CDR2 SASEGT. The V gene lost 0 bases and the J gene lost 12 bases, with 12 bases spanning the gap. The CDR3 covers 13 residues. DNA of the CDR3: TGTGCCAGCAGTGAAGCTGGAACAGGGTGGCAGTTCTTC. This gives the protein CASSEAGTGWQFF.

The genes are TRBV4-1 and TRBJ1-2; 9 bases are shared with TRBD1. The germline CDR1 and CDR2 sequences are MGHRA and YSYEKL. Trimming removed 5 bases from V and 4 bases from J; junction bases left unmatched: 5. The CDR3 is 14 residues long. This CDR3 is CASSAGQGLYGYTF. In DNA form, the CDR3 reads TGCGCCAGCAGCGCGGGACAGGGCCTCTATGGCTACACCTTC.

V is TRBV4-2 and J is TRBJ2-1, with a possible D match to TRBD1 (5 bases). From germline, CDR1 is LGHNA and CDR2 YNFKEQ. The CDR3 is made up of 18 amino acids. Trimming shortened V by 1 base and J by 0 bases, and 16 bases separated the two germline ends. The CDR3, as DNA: TGTGCCAGCAGCCAAGTGTTGACTCAGGGCCTCTCCTACAATGAGCAGTTCTTC. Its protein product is CASSQVLTQGLSYNEQFF.

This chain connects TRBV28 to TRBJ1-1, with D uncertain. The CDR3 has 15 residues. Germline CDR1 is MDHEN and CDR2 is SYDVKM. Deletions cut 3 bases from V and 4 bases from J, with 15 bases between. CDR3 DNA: TGTGCCAGCAGTTTCGGTGATGTCGTTAGCACTGAAGCTTTCTTT. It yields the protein CASSFGDVVSTEAFF.

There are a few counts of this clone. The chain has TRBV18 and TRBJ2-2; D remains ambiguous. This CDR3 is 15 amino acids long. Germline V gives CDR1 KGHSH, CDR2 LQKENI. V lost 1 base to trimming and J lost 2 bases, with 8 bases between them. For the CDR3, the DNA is TGTGCCAGCTCACCACGGCAGGTTAACACCGGGGAGCTGTTTTTT. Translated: CASSPRQVNTGELFF.

CDR3 coding DNA: TGTGCCAGTAGTATTGGGACAGGGGCCTACGAGCAGTACTTC. Translating gives CASSIGTGAYEQYF. The V and J genes are TRBV19 and TRBJ2-7; 10 bases fit TRBD1. CDR1 and CDR2 (germline): LNHDA, SQIVND (reference sequence). CDR3 length: 14 amino acids. The ends lost 3 bases at V and 2 bases at J; junction bases unmatched: 1.

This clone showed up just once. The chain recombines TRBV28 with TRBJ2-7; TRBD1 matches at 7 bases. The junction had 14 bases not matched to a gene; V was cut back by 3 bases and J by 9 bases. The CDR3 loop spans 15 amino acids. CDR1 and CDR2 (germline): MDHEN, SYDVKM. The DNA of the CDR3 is TGTGCCAGCAGTTTGAATCACAGGGGCGTCCTGGGGCAGTACTTC. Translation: CASSLNHRGVLGQYF.

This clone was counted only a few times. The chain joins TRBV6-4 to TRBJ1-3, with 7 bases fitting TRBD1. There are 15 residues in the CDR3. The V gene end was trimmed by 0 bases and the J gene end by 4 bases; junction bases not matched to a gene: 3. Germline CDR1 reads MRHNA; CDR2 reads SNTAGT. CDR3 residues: CASSDSVDRGNTIYF. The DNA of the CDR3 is TGTGCCAGCAGTGACTCGGTGGACAGGGGAAACACCATATATTTT.

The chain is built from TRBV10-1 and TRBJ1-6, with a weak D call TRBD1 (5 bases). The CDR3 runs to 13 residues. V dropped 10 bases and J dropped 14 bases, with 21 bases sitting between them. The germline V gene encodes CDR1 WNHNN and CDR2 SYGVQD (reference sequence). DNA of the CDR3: TGCGCCACGACTTCGGACACTTGGTCGTCCCTCCACTTT. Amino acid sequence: CATTSDTWSSLHF.

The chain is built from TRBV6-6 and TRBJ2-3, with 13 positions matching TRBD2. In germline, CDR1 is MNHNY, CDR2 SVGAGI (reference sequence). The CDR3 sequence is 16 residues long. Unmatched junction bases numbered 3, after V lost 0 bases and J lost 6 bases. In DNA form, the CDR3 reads TGTGCCAGCAGTTACTCAGGACTAGCGGGAGTGGATACGCAGTATTTT. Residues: CASSYSGLAGVDTQYF.

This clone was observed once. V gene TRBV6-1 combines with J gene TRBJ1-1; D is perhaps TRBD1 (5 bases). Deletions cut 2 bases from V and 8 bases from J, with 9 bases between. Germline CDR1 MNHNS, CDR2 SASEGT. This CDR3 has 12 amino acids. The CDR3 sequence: CASSERKGEAFF. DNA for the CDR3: TGTGCCAGCAGTGAACGCAAGGGGGAAGCTTTCTTT.

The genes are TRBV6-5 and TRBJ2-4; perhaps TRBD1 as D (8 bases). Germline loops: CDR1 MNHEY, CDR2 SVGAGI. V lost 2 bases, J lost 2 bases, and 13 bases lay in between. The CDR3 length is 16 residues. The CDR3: CASSYGQGLSKNIQYF. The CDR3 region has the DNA TGTGCCAGCAGTTACGGACAGGGACTATCCAAAAACATTCAGTACTTC.

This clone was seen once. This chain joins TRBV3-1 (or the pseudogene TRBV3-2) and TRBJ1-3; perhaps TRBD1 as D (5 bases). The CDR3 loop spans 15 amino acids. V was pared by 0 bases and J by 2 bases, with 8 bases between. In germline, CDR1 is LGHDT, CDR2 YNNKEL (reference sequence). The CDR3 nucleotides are TGTGCCAGCAGCCAAGAGTGGGGCACTGGAAACACCATATATTTT. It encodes CASSQEWGTGNTIYF.

The CDR3 DNA follows: TGTGCCAGCAGTTCCCAGGGTAGCGAGCAGTTCTTC. It specifies CASSSQGSEQFF. V gene TRBV11-2 combines with J gene TRBJ2-1; TRBD1 might be the D (5 bases). This CDR3 is built from 12 residues. V was cut by 6 bases and J by 10 bases, with 13 bases left in between. CDR1 and CDR2 (germline): SGHAT, FQNNGV.

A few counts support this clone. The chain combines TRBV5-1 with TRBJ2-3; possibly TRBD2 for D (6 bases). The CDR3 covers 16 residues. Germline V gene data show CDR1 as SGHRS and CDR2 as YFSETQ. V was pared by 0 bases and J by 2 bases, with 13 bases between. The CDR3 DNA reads TGCGCCAGCAGCTTGGCGGTTATAGCGGACACAGATACGCAGTATTTT. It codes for CASSLAVIADTDTQYF.

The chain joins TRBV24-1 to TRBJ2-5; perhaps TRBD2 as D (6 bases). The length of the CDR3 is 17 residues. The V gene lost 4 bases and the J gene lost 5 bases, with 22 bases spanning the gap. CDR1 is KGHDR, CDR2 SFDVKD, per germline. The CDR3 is CATSELTRGASVETQYF. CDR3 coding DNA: TGTGCCACCAGTGAGCTCACCCGAGGAGCTAGCGTCGAGACCCAGTACTTC.

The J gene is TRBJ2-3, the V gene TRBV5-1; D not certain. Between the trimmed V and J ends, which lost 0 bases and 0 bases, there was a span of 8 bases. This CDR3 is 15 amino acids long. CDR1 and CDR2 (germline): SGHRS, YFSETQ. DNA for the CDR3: TGCGCCAGCAGCTTGGAAGCGTTGAGCACAGATACGCAGTATTTT. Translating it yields CASSLEALSTDTQYF.

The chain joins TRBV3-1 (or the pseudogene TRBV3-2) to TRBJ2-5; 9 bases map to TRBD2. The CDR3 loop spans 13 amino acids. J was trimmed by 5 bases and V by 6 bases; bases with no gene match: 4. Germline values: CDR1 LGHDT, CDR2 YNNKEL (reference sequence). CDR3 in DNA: TGTGCCAGCAGACTAAGCGGGAGGGAGACCCAGTACTTC. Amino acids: CASRLSGRETQYF.

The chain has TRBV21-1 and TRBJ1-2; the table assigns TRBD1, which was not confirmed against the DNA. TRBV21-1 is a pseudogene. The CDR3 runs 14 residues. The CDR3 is CASSKGTANYGYTF. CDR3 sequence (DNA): TGTGCCAGCAGCAAAGGGACAGCCAACTATGGCTACACCTTC.

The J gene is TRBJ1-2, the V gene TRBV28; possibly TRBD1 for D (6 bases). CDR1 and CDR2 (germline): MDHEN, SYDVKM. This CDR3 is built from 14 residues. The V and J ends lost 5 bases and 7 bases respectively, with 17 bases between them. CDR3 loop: CASSPGGSEAGYTF. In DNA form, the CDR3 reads TGTGCCAGCAGTCCGGGGGGCTCAGAGGCTGGCTACACCTTC.

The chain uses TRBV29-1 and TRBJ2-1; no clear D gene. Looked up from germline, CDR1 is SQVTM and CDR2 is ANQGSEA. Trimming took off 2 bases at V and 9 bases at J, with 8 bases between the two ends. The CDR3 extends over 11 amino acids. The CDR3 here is CSVEMPGEQFF. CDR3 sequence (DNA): TGCAGCGTTGAAATGCCCGGTGAGCAGTTCTTC.

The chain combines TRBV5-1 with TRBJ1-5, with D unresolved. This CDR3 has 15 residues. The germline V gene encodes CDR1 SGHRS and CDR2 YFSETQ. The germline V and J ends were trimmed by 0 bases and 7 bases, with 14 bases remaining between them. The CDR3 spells CASSLEGGGGQPQHF. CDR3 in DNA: TGCGCCAGCAGCTTGGAGGGTGGAGGAGGGCAGCCCCAGCATTTT.

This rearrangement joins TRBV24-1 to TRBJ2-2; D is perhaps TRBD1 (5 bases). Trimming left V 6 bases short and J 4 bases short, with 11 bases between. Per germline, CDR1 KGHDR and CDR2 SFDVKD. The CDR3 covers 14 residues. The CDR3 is CATSMTASTGELFF. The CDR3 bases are TGTGCCACCAGTATGACAGCTTCCACCGGGGAGCTGTTTTTT.

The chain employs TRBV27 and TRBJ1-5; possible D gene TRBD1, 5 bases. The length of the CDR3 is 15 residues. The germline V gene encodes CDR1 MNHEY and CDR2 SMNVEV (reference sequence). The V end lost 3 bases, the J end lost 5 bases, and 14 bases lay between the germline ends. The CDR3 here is CASSLVQGPDQPQHF. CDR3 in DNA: TGTGCCAGCAGTTTGGTTCAGGGCCCGGATCAGCCCCAGCATTTT.

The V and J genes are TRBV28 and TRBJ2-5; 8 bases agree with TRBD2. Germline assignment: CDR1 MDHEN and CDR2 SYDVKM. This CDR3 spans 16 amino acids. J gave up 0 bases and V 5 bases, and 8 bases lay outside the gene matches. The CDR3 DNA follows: TGTGCCAGCAGTCCCCGGACTAGCCTGTACCAAGAGACCCAGTACTTC. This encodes CASSPRTSLYQETQYF.